The clone carrying this TCR beta chain came up once. Its antigen is not known. Blood sampling was done at baseline, cycle 4 day 1, and cycle 7 day 1. The data were taken from a study of OX40 agonist ivuxolimab in advanced cancers. About the research overall: Allowance was made for prior anti-PD-1, anti-PD-L1 or anti-CTLA-4 therapy, and 40% to 45% had some. Study results and limitations: Among the least clonally expanded were partial responders at 0.1-3.0 mg/kg. Some nonresponders also had low normalized T-cell clonal expansion.

Assay: immunoSEQ multiplex PCR; the TCRdb copy retains only in-frame clones and omits some. This table has 90,000 or so clones, approximately 92% appearing once. This CDR3 is built from 11 residues. V gave up 6 bases and J gave up 5 bases, with 10 bases separating them. Germline CDR1 DFQATT, CDR2 SNEGSKA (reference sequence). The material sequenced was CD4+ or CD8+ T cells sorted from blood, taken in a trial of the OX40 agonist ivuxolimab. This chain links TRBV20-1 with TRBJ2-5; the D call may be TRBD1 or TRBD2 (5 bases each). The clonotype originates from an adult with an advanced solid tumor such as melanoma, head and neck, liver or kidney cancer. CDR3 region: CSASEGETQYF. The CDR3 region has the DNA TGCAGTGCCTCCGAGGGGGAGACCCAGTACTTC.